The T cell receptor (beta chain) under discussion was sequenced for a study of beta chain features in type 1 diabetes. Study-level background: Across all samples, roughly 99 million sorted cells were examined.

Notes on this clone: Its antigen is undetermined.

V lost 0 bases, J lost 4 bases, and 8 bases lay in between. Looked up from germline, CDR1 is LNHNV and CDR2 is YYDKDF (reference sequence). The CDR3 covers 14 residues. Notes on the study in general: Within patients, naive, central memory and Treg TCRB repertoires seemed more similar than within healthy donors. VDJ junctions sequenced from type 1 diabetes patients showed fewer insertions and more deletions.

The entirety of the isolated RNA underwent reverse transcription, so expressed TCRB transcripts were sequenced. Using immunoSEQ multiplex PCR, the repertoire was profiled, and TCRdb retains in-frame clones only, with some absent. The sample contains 860,000 or so clones, about 17% of which appear only once. V is TRBV15 and J is TRBJ2-3; D call uncertain. The TCR comes from a young woman in good health. The sequenced sample consisted of naive CD4+ T cells from blood. CDR3 region: CATSRDVSADTQYF. CDR3 bases: TGTGCCACCAGCAGAGATGTGAGCGCAGATACGCAGTATTTT.